This T cell receptor (beta chain) comes out of a study of blood T cell repertoires in COVID-19. The CDR3 sequence is 13 residues long. With 4 bases removed from V and 8 bases from J, the gap between germline ends came to 14 bases. Assay: immunoSEQ multiplex PCR; the TCRdb copy retains only in-frame clones and omits some. The repertoire has over 60,000 clones, nearly 90% of them found once; the top ten carry 5.3%. The V call is TRBV12-3 or TRBV12-4, the J call TRBJ1-2, with D perhaps TRBD1 (6 bases). The clonotype was recovered from a man in his forties or fifties with acute or convalescent COVID-19. The specimen was peripheral blood. This chain's CDR3 is CASSSKRGRGYTF. The CDR3 DNA is TGTGCCAGCAGTTCGAAAAGGGGGAGAGGCTACACCTTC.